The following is a TCR beta chain sequence with its context. MiXCR, applied by TCRdb to the PCR reads, yields one record per CDR3 protein. The sample includes around 460,000 distinct CDR3 sequences, about a fifth seen only once; the top ten take approximately 0.8%. The source of the sample is a study of molecular identifiers for immune sequencing clone quantification. Germline lookup yields CDR1 SGHNT and CDR2 YENEEA. Deletions cut 2 bases from V and 6 bases from J, with 13 bases between. There are 15 residues in the CDR3. This clonotype was obtained from a human donor in good health. Some libraries in this study had Jurkat cell RNA spiked in. Sequencing was done on a sample of naive CD8+ T cells from blood, with Jurkat cell RNA spiked in. The sample's subset: FACS-sorted CD8+CD4-CCR7+CD45RA+ naive T cells. V gene TRBV11-3 combines with J gene TRBJ2-2, with D possibly matching TRBD2 (6 bases). CDR3 coding DNA: TGTGCCAGCAGCTTATTTCGGGACTCCTCCGGGGAGCTGTTTTTT. Translated: CASSLFRDSSGELFF.